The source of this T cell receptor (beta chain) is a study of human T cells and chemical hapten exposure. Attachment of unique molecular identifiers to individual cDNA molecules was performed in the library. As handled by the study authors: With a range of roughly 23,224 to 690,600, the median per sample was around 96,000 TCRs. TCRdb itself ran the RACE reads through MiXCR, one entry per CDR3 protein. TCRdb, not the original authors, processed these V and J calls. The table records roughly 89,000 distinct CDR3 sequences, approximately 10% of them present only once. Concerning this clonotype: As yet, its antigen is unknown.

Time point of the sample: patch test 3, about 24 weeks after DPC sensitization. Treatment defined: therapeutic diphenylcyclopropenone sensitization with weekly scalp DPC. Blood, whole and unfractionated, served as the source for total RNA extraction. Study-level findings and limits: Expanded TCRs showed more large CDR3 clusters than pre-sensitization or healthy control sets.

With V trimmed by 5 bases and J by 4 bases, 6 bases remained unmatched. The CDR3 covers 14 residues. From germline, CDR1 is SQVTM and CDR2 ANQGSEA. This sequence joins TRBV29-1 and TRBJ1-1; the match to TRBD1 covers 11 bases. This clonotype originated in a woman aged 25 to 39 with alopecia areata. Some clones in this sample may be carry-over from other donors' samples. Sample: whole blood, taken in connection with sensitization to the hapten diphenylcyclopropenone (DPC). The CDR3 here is CSVTPGQGVTEAFF. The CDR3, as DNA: TGCAGCGTTACCCCGGGACAGGGGGTCACTGAAGCTTTCTTT.